One and the same sample provided the 19 T cell receptor beta chains below, sequenced in a study of blood T cells in healthy people across ages. For the second PCR, which ran for about 6 to 11 cycles, a sample-barcoded 5' primer and a J-beta primer mix were used. Via MiXCR, TCRdb re-called the 5' RACE reads, giving one row per CDR3 protein. The data show about a million distinct CDR3 sequences, roughly 51% seen once. Material: blood. All receptors derive from a woman aged 60-75 years in good health.

This clonotype was observed a handful of times. This sequence joins TRBV20-1 and TRBJ1-2, with 10 positions matching TRBD1. The germline gives CDR1 DFQATT, CDR2 SNEGSKA (reference sequence). With 6 bases clipped from V and 7 bases from J, the junction kept 11 bases outside the gene matches. This CDR3 comprises 14 residues. The CDR3 is CSADRRQGAGGYTF. Here the CDR3 DNA reads TGCAGTGCCGACCGCCGACAGGGGGCAGGTGGCTACACCTTC.

Worth noting for this clonotype: A much larger clone is a single base away; this may be a read error. The genes are TRBV4-2 and TRBJ2-5; 11 bases match TRBD2. In germline, CDR1 is LGHNA, CDR2 YNFKEQ. Germline trimming cut 1 base from V and 11 bases from J; bases unmatched to any gene: 21. The CDR3 contains 19 residues. CDR3 in DNA: TGTGCCAGCAGCCAAGGAATACTAGCGGGAGTGACGGGTCACAATGAGCAGTACTTC. Its translation is CASSQGILAGVTGHNEQYF.

The rearrangement joins TRBV4-1 to TRBJ2-1; D possibly corresponds to TRBD2 (5 bases). This CDR3 comprises 17 residues. Trimming took off 2 bases at V and 2 bases at J, with 16 bases between the two ends. Looked up from germline, CDR1 is MGHRA and CDR2 is YSYEKL. For the CDR3, the DNA is TGCGCCAGCAGCCAATGGGTCGGGCGAGCGGCCTACAATGAGCAGTTCTTC. Amino acid sequence: CASSQWVGRAAYNEQFF.

The chain has TRBV4-3 and TRBJ2-7, with D tentatively TRBD1 or TRBD2 (6 bases each). V shed 0 bases and J shed 9 bases, with 21 bases lying between them. Germline V gene sequence: CDR1 LGHNA, CDR2 YSLEER. The CDR3 totals 16 residues. CDR3 loop: CASSQDQSSGGGRQYF. The CDR3 DNA reads as TGCGCCAGCAGCCAAGATCAGAGTAGCGGTGGGGGGCGGCAGTACTTC.

V and J are TRBV7-6 and TRBJ2-7; D is unresolved. CDR3 size: 15 residues. V was trimmed by 0 bases and J by 1 base, leaving 10 bases between them. Germline V gives CDR1 SGHVS, CDR2 FNYEAQ. CDR3 nucleotides: TGTGCCAGCAGCTTAGCGGCAGGTCCTTCCTACGAGCAGTACTTC. It translates to CASSLAAGPSYEQYF.

This rearrangement joins TRBV10-3 to TRBJ1-1; D might be TRBD1 (5 bases). V dropped 8 bases and J dropped 8 bases, with 15 bases sitting between them. The germline gives CDR1 ENHRY, CDR2 SYGVKD. The CDR3 loop spans 12 amino acids. The CDR3 loop is CAIGQGTVEAFF. In nucleotides, the CDR3 is TGTGCCATCGGGCAGGGCACTGTAGAAGCTTTCTTT.

In this sample, this clonotype turned up a few times. J is TRBJ2-5 and V is TRBV20-1; D not resolved. Deletions cut 0 bases from V and 7 bases from J, with 15 bases between. CDR1 is DFQATT and CDR2 is SNEGSKA in the germline V gene (reference sequence). This CDR3 spans 14 amino acids. The CDR3 sequence is CSARDFADAGTQYF. In nucleotides, the CDR3 is TGCAGTGCTAGAGATTTCGCGGACGCAGGGACCCAGTACTTC.

The rearrangement joins TRBV29-1 to TRBJ2-5; D is unclear. V was pared by 1 base and J by 1 base, with 7 bases between. This CDR3 region has 13 residues. Per the germline V gene, CDR1 is SQVTM and CDR2 is ANQGSEA. CDR3 sequence: CSVEGRSQETQYF. CDR3 DNA sequence: TGCAGCGTTGAAGGGCGTAGCCAAGAGACCCAGTACTTC.

The CDR3 loop is CSVRLAGGEQYF. CDR3 in DNA: TGCAGCGTCCGACTAGCGGGAGGGGAGCAGTACTTC. The chain couples TRBV29-1 to TRBJ2-7; TRBD2 matches 14 bases. The ends lost 6 bases at V and 7 bases at J; junction bases unmatched: 2. Per the germline V gene, CDR1 is SQVTM and CDR2 is ANQGSEA. The CDR3 has 12 residues.

This chain uses TRBV4-2 with TRBJ2-2, with D unresolved. Trimming shortened V by 2 bases and J by 4 bases, and 14 bases separated the two germline ends. Germline V gene data show CDR1 as LGHNA and CDR2 as YNFKEQ. The CDR3 loop spans 16 amino acids. The CDR3 coding sequence is TGTGCCAGCAGCCAAAGGTTAACCCTAACCACCGGGGAGCTGTTTTTT. It specifies CASSQRLTLTTGELFF.

This clonotype was counted a few times. The rearrangement links TRBV12-3 or TRBV12-4 to TRBJ2-3, with D maybe TRBD2 (5 bases). V was cut by 9 bases and J by 1 base, with 11 bases left in between. The CDR3 totals 13 residues. CDR3 DNA sequence: TGTGCCAGTACGGCGAGGGGCACAGATACGCAGTATTTT. Translated, it gives CASTARGTDTQYF.

This rearrangement joins TRBV10-3 to TRBJ2-2; no firm D call. In germline, CDR1 is ENHRY, CDR2 SYGVKD. The CDR3 contains 9 residues. V was clipped by 6 bases and J by 10 bases, with 3 bases between them. CDR3 protein: CAIRTELFF. In DNA form, the CDR3 reads TGTGCCATCAGGACGGAGCTGTTTTTT.

This clonotype was seen a few times. The V call is TRBV20-1, the J call TRBJ2-3; no firm D call. Looked up from germline, CDR1 is DFQATT and CDR2 is SNEGSKA (reference sequence). Deletions cut 3 bases from V and 5 bases from J, with 9 bases between. This CDR3 has 12 amino acids. The CDR3 DNA is TGCAGTGCTAGTCCGCCTGTAGATACGCAGTATTTT. This codes for CSASPPVDTQYF.

The chain combines TRBV12-3 or TRBV12-4 with TRBJ2-1; D unclear. CDR3 length equals 11 residues. Trimming left V 3 bases short and J 10 bases short, with 7 bases between. The CDR3 DNA reads as TGTGCCAGCAGTTTCGTTGAGGAGCAGTTCTTC. It translates to CASSFVEEQFF.

The chain recombines TRBV7-9 with TRBJ2-1; D is perhaps TRBD1 or TRBD2 (5 bases each). Per germline, CDR1 SEHNR and CDR2 FQNEAQ (reference sequence). This CDR3 contains 19 residues. Trimming took 5 bases from V and 6 from J, leaving 29 bases between them. The CDR3: CASSLGSRSGPHSGNEQFF. CDR3 in DNA: TGTGCCAGCAGCCTAGGATCTCGGTCGGGACCTCACTCGGGCAATGAGCAGTTCTTC.

V gene TRBV28 combines with J gene TRBJ2-3, with 10 bases lining up with TRBD1. Germline loops: CDR1 MDHEN, CDR2 SYDVKM. V trimming: 6 bases; J trimming: 2 bases; junction bases outside the gene matches: 5. This CDR3 has 15 amino acids. CDR3 DNA: TGTGCCAGCAGGATCGGGACAGGGGTCACAGATACGCAGTATTTT. This translates into CASRIGTGVTDTQYF.

The chain recombines TRBV4-1 with TRBJ1-5, with D possibly matching TRBD1 (5 bases). Trimming stripped 3 bases from V and 3 bases from J, with 12 bases between. The CDR3 sequence is 15 residues long. CDR1 is MGHRA and CDR2 is YSYEKL in the germline V gene. CDR3 residues: CASSHGEGFNQPQHF. In nucleotides, the CDR3 is TGCGCCAGCAGCCATGGGGAGGGGTTCAATCAGCCCCAGCATTTT.

The chain recombines TRBV20-1 with TRBJ2-1; TRBD2 agrees at 10 bases. The V segment lost 5 bases and the J segment 9 bases; nucleotides outside the gene matches: 13. The CDR3 consists of 15 residues. CDR1 is DFQATT, CDR2 SNEGSKA, per germline (reference sequence). Written as DNA, the CDR3 is TGCAGTGCTGGGGGGCTAGCGGGAGCCACGGGTGAGCAGTTCTTC. It translates to CSAGGLAGATGEQFF.

The J gene is TRBJ2-1, the V gene TRBV9, with 13 bases lining up with TRBD2. V shed 1 base, J shed 10 bases, and the junction held 8 bases outside the gene matches. The CDR3 is 16 residues long. Germline values: CDR1 SGDLS, CDR2 YYNGEE. CDR3 loop: CASSVNGTSGIGEQFF. DNA for the CDR3: TGTGCCAGCAGCGTAAATGGGACTAGCGGGATCGGAGAGCAGTTCTTC.